This TCR beta chain comes out of a study of blood T cell repertoires in COVID-19. On the study more broadly: PBMCs, B-cell-depleted T cells, or T cells provided the cDNA or gDNA that made up the material.

The CDR3 runs to 12 residues. Germline lookup yields CDR1 LGHDT and CDR2 YNNKEL (reference sequence). Trimming removed 4 bases from V and 10 bases from J; junction bases left unmatched: 4. Clones were sequenced by immunoSEQ multiplex PCR, and TCRdb holds only the in-frame ones, with some missing. In the table there are tens of thousands of clones, 65% to 90% of which are singletons. The chain combines TRBV3-1 (or the pseudogene TRBV3-2) with TRBJ2-3; 8 bases fit TRBD2. Sequenced material: peripheral blood. The sequence was collected from a man in his sixties or seventies with acute or convalescent COVID-19. The chain's CDR3 is CASSPLGGAQYF. The CDR3 bases are TGTGCCAGCAGCCCCCTCGGGGGGGCGCAGTATTTT.